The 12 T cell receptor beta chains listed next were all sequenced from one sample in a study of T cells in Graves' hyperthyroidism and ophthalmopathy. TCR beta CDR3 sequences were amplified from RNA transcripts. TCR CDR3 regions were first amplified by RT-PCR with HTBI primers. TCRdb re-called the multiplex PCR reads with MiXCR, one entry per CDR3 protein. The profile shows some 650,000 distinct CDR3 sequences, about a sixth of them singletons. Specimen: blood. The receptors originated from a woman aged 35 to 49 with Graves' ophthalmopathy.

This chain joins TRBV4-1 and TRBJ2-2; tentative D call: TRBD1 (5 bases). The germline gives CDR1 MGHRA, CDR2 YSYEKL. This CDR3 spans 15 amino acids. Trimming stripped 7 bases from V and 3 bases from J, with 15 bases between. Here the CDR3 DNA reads TGCGCCAGCAACGACCAAGGGGCGCACACCGGGGAGCTGTTTTTT. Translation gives CASNDQGAHTGELFF.

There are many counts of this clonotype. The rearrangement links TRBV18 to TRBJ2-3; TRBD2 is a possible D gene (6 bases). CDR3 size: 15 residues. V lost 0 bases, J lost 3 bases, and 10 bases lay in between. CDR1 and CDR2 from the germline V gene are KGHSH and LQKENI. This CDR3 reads CASSPPGGETDTQYF. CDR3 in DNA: TGTGCCAGCTCACCACCGGGAGGCGAGACAGATACGCAGTATTTT.

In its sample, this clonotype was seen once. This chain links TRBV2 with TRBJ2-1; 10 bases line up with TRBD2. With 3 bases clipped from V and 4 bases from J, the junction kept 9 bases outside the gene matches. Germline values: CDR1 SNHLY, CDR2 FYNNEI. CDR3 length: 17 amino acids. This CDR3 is CASSETSGGARYNEQFF. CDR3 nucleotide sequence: TGTGCCAGCAGTGAGACCAGCGGGGGGGCTAGGTACAATGAGCAGTTCTTC.

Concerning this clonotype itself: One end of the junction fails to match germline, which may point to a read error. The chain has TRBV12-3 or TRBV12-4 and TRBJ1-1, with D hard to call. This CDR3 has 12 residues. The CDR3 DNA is TGTGCCAGCGGTTTGATATCCGGAGAAGCTTTCTTT. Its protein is CASGLISGEAFF.

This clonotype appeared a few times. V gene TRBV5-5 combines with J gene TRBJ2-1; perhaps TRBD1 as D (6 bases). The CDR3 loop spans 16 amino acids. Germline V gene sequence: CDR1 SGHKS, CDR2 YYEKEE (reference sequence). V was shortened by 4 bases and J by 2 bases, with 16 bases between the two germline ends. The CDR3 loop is CASSRPTGKTYNEQFF. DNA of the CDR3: TGTGCCAGCAGCCGCCCTACAGGGAAAACCTACAATGAGCAGTTCTTC.

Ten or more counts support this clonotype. The chain's CDR3 is CSARGGSSYEQYF. CDR3 in DNA: TGCAGTGCTAGAGGGGGGAGCTCCTACGAGCAGTACTTC. The chain joins TRBV20-1 to TRBJ2-7; either TRBD1 or TRBD2 may supply D (5 bases each). Trimming pared 1 base from V and 0 bases from J, leaving 7 bases between. The CDR3 sequence is 13 residues long. From germline, CDR1 is DFQATT and CDR2 SNEGSKA (reference sequence).

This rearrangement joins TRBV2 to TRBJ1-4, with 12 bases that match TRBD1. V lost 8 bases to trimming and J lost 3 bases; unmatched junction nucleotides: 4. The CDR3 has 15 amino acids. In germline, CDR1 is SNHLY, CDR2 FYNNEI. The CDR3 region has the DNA TGTGCCAGCCTGGGACAGGGGGCGTCTAATGAAAAACTGTTTTTT. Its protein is CASLGQGASNEKLFF. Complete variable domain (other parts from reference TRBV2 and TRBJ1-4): EPEVTQTPSHQVTQMGQEVILRCVPISNHLYFYWYRQILGQKVEFLVSFYNNEISEKSEIFDDQFSVERPDGSNFTLKIRSTKLEDSAMYFCASLGQGASNEKLFFGSGTQLSVL.

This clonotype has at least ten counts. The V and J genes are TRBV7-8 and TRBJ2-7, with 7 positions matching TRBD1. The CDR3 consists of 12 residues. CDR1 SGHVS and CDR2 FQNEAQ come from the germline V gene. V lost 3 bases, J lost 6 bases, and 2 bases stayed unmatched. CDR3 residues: CASSFTGVEQYF. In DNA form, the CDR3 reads TGTGCCAGCAGCTTCACAGGGGTCGAGCAGTACTTC.

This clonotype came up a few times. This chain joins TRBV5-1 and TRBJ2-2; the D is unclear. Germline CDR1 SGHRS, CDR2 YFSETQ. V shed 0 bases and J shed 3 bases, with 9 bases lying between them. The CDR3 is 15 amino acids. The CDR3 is CASSLEGTYTGELFF. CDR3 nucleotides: TGCGCCAGCAGCTTGGAAGGAACCTACACCGGGGAGCTGTTTTTT.

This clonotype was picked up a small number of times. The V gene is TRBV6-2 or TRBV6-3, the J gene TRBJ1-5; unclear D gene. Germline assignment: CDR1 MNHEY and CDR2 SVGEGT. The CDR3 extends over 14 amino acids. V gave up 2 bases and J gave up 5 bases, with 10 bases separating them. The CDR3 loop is CASSYAVKYQPQHF. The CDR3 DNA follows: TGTGCCAGCAGTTACGCAGTAAAGTATCAGCCCCAGCATTTT.

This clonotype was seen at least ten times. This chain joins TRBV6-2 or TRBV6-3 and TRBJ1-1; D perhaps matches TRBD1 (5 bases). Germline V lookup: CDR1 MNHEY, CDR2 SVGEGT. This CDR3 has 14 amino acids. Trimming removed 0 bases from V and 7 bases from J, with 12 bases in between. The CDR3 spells CASSYSRQGGEAFF. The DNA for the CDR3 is TGTGCCAGCAGTTACTCGAGGCAGGGTGGTGAAGCTTTCTTT.

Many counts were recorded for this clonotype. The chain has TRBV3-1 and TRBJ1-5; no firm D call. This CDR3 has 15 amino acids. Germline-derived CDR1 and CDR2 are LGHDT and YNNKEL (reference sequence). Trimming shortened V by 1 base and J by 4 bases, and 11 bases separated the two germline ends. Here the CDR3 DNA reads TGTGCCAGCAGCCAAGGTAGCCAGACGAATCAGCCCCAGCATTTT. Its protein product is CASSQGSQTNQPQHF.